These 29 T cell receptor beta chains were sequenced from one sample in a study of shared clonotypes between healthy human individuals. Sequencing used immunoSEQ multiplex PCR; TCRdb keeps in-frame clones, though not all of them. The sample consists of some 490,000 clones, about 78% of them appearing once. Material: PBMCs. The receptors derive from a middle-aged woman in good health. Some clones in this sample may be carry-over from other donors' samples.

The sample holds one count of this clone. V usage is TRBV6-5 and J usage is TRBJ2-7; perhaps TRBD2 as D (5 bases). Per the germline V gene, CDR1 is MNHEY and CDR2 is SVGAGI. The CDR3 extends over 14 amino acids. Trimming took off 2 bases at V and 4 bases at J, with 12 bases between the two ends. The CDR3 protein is CASSYGGGRYEQYF. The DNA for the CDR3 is TGTGCCAGCAGTTACGGTGGCGGGCGATACGAGCAGTACTTC.

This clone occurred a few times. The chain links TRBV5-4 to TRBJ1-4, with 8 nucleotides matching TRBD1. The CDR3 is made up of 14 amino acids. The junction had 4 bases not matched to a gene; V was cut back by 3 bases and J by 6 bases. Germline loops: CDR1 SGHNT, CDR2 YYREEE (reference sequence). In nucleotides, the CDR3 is TGTGCCAGCAGCTCAGGACAGGGATATGAAAAACTGTTTTTT. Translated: CASSSGQGYEKLFF. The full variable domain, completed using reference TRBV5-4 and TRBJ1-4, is ETGVTQSPTHLIKTRGQQVTLRCSSQSGHNTVSWYQQALGQGPQFIFQYYREEENGRGNFPPRFSGLQFPNYSSELNVNALELDDSALYLCASSSGQGYEKLFFGSGTQLSVL.

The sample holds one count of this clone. The DNA for the CDR3 is TGTGCCAGCAGCTTAACTAGGGCGGGAGCGTCGGCGCAGTATTTT. Its protein product is CASSLTRAGASAQYF. The gene calls are TRBV7-3 and TRBJ2-3, with 7 bases fitting TRBD2. CDR3 length: 15 residues. J lost 10 bases, V lost 0 bases, and 10 bases had no gene match. From germline, CDR1 is SGHTA and CDR2 FQGTGA.

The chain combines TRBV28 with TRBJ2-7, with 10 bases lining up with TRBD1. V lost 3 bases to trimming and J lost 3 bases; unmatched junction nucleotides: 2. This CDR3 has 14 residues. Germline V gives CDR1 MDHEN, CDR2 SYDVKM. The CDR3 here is CASSFGTGDYEQYF. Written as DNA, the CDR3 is TGTGCCAGCAGTTTCGGGACAGGGGACTACGAGCAGTACTTC.

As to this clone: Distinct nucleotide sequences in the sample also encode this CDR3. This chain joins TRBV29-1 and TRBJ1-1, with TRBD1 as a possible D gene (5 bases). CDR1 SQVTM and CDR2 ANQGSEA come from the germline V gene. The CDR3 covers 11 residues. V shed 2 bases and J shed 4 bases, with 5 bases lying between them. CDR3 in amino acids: CSVEQGTEAFF. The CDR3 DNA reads TGCAGCGTTGAACAGGGCACTGAAGCTTTCTTT.

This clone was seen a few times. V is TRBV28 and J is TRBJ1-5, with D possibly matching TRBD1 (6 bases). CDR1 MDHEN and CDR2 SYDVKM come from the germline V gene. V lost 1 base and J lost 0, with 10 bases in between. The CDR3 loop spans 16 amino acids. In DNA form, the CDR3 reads TGTGCCAGCAGTTTATTCAGGGGATATAGCAATCAGCCCCAGCATTTT. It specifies CASSLFRGYSNQPQHF.

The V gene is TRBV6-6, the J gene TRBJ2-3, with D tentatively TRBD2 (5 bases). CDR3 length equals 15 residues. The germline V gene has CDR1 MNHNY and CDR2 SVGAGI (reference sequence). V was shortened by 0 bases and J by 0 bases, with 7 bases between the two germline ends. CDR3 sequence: CASSYSRESTDTQYF. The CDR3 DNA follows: TGTGCCAGCAGTTACTCGAGGGAGAGCACAGATACGCAGTATTTT.

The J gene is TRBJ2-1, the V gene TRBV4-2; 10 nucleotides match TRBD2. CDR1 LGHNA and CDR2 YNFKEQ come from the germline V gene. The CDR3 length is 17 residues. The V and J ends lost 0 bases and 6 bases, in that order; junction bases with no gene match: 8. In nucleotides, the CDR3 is TGTGCCAGCAGCCAAGATAGACTAGCGGGTCTTTCCAATGAGCAGTTCTTC. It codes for CASSQDRLAGLSNEQFF.

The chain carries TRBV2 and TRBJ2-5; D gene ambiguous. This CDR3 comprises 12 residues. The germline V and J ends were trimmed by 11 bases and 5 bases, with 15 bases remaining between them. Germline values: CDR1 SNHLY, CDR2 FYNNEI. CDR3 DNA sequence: TGTGCCCGCTCGGCTTCCCAGGAGACCCAGTACTTC. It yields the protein CARSASQETQYF.

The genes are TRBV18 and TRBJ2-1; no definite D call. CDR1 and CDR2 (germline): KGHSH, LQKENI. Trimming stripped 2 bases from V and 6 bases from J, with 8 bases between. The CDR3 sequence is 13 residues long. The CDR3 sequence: CASSPGSVNEQFF. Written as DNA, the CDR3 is TGTGCCAGCTCACCAGGGTCTGTCAATGAGCAGTTCTTC.

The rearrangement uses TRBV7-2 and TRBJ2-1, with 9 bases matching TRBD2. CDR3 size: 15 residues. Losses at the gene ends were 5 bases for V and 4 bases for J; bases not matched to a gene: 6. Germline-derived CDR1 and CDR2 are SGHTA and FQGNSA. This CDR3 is CASSPGTSLYNEQFF. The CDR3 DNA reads TGTGCCAGCAGCCCCGGGACTAGCCTATACAATGAGCAGTTCTTC.

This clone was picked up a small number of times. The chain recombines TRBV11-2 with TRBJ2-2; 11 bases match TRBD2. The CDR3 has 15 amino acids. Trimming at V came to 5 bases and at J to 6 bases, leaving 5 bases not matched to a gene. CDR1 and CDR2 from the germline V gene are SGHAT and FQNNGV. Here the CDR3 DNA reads TGTGCCAGCAGCCATTGGGGACTAGCGGCCGGGGAGCTGTTTTTT. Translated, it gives CASSHWGLAAGELFF.

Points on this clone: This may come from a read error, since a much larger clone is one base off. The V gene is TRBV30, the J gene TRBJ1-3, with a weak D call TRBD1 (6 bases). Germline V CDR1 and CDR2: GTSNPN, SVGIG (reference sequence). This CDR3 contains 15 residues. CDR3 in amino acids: CAWDPGQPNLNTTYF. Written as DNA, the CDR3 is TGTGCCTGGGACCCGGGACAACCAAACCTAAACACCACATATTTT.

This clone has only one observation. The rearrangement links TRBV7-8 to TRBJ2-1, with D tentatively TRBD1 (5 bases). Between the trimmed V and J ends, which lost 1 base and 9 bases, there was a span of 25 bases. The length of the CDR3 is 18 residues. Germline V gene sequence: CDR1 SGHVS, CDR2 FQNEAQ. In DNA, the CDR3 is TGTGCCAGCAGCTTAGGAATTCTTCAGGGAAATCGAGTAGGTGAGCAGTTCTTC. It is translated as CASSLGILQGNRVGEQFF.

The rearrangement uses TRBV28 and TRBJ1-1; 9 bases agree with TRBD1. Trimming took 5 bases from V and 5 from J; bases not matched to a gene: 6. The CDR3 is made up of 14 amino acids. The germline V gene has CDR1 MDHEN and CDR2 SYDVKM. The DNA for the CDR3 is TGTGCCAGCAGTGTACAGGGGGCTTGGACTGAAGCTTTCTTT. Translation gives CASSVQGAWTEAFF. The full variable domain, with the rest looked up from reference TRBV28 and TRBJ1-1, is DVKVTQSSRYLVKRTGEKVFLECVQDMDHENMFWYRQDPGLGLRLIYFSYDVKMKEKGDIPEGYSVSREKKERFSLILESASTNQTSMYLCASSVQGAWTEAFFGQGTRLTVV.

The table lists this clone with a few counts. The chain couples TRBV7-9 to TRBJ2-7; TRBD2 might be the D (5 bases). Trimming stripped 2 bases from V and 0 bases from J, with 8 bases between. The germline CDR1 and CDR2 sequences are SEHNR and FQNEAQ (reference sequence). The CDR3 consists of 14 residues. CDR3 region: CASSLTGNSYEQYF. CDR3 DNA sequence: TGTGCCAGCAGCTTAACCGGGAACTCCTACGAGCAGTACTTC. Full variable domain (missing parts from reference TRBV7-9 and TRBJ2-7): DTGVSQNPRHKITKRGQNVTFRCDPISEHNRLYWYRQTLGQGPEFLTYFQNEAQLEKSRLLSDRFSAERPKGSFSTLEIQRTEQGDSAMYLCASSLTGNSYEQYFGPGTRLTVT.

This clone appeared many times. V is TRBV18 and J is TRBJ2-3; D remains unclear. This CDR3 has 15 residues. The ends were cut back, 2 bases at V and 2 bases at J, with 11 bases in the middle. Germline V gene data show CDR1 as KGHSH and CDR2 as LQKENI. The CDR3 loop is CASSPIVHTTDTQYF. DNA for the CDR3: TGTGCCAGCTCACCAATCGTACACACCACAGATACGCAGTATTTT. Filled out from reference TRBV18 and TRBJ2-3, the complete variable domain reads NAGVMQNPRHLVRRRGQEARLRCSPMKGHSHVYWYRQLPEEGLKFMVYLQKENIIDESGMPKERFSAEFPKEGPSILRIQQVVRGDSAAYFCASSPIVHTTDTQYFGPGTRLTVL.

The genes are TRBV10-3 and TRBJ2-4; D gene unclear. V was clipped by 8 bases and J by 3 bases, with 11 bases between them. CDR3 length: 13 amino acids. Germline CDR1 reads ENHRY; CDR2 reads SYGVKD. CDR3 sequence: CAIFEEIKNIQYF. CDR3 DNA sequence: TGTGCCATCTTTGAGGAGATCAAAAACATTCAGTACTTC.

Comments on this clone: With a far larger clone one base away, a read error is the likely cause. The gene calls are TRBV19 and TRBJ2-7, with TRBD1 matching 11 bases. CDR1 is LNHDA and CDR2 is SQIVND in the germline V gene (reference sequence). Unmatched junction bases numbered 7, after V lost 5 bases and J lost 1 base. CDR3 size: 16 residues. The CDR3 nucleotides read TGTGCCAGTAGTGTCATCGGGACAGGGGGTTCCTACGAGCAGTACTTC. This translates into CASSVIGTGGSYEQYF. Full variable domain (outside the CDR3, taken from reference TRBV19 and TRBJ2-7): DGGITQSPKYLFRKEGQNVTLSCEQNLNHDAMYWYRQDPGQGLRLIYYSQIVNDFQKGDIAEGYSVSREKKESFPLTVTSAQKNPTAFYLCASSVIGTGGSYEQYFGPGTRLTVT.

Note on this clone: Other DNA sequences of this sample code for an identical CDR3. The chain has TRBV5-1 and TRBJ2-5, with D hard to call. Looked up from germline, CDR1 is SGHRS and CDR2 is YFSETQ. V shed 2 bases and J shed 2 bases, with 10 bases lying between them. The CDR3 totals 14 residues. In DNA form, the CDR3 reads TGCGCCAGCAGCTTAGCGTCTAGACAAGAGACCCAGTACTTC. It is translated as CASSLASRQETQYF.

In nucleotides, the CDR3 is TGCGCCAGCAGCCTCGAACCGGGCCGCGGCGGGGAGACCCAGTACTTC. This codes for CASSLEPGRGGETQYF. The genes are TRBV5-1 and TRBJ2-5; possible D gene TRBD2, 5 bases. CDR1 and CDR2 (germline): SGHRS, YFSETQ. CDR3 size: 16 residues. Trimming left V 4 bases short and J 5 bases short, with 21 bases between.

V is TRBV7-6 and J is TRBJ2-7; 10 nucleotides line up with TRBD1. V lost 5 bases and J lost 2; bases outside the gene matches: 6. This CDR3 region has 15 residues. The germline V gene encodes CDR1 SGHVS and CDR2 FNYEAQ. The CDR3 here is CASSERDRGTYEQYF. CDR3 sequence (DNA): TGTGCCAGCAGCGAAAGGGACAGGGGAACCTACGAGCAGTACTTC.

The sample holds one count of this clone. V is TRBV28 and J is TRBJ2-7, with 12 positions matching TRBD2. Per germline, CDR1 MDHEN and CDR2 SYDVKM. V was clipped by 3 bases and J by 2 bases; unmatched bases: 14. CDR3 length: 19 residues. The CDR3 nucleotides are TGTGCCAGCAGTTTCCTGGGGGGGTCACTAGCGGGAGGAACCTACGAGCAGTACTTC. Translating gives CASSFLGGSLAGGTYEQYF.

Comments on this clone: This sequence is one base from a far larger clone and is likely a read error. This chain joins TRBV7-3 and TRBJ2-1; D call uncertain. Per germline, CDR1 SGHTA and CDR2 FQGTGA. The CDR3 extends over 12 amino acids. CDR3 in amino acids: CASSLSGKAMVF. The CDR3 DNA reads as TGTGCCAGCAGCTTAAGTGGGAAGGCCATGGTCTTC.

In DNA, the CDR3 is TGTGCCAGCAGCTATGCCGGGACGGGGAACACCGGGGAGCTGTTTTTT. Protein product: CASSYAGTGNTGELFF. The gene calls are TRBV7-9 and TRBJ2-2; D tentatively fits TRBD1 or TRBD2 (5 bases each). Germline CDR1 SEHNR, CDR2 FQNEAQ (reference sequence). Trimming removed 4 bases from V and 1 base from J, with 13 bases in between. The CDR3 consists of 16 residues.

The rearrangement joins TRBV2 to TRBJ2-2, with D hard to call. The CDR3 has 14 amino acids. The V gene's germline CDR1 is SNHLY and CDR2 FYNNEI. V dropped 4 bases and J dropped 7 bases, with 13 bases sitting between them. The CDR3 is CASSALFHGGELFF. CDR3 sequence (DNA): TGTGCCAGCAGTGCATTATTTCACGGCGGGGAGCTGTTTTTT.

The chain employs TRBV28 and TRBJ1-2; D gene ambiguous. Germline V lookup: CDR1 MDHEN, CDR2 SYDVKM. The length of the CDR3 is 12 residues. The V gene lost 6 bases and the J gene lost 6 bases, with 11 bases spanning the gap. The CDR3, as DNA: TGTGCCAGCAGCCTACCCACTAATGGCTACACCTTC. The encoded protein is CASSLPTNGYTF.

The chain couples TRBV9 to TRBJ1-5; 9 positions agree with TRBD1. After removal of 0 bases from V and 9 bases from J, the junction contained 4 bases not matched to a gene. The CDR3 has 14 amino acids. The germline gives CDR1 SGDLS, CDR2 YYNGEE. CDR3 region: CASSVDRGPGPQHF. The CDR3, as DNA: TGTGCCAGCAGCGTAGACAGGGGGCCAGGGCCCCAGCATTTT.

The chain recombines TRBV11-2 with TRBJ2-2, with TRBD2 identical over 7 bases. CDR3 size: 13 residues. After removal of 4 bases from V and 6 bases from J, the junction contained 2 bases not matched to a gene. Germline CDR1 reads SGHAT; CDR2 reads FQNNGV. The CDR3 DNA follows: TGTGCCAGCAGCTCGGGGAGGGCCGGGGAGCTGTTTTTT. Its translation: CASSSGRAGELFF.